This entry describes one TCR beta chain. The specificity of this receptor is unknown. It has no much larger one-base neighbor in the sample; base qualities were not kept. This record belongs to a study of blood T cell repertoires in COVID-19 (dated by TCRdb to the early 2020s). Regarding the research as a whole: The collaborator samples originated in the United States, Italy and Spain and spanned the acute and convalescent phases of COVID-19. The material from the prospective study consisted of cDNA or gDNA derived from T cells, B-cell-depleted T cells, or PBMCs. The dataset comprised deeply sampled blood TCRbeta repertoires from subjects exposed to, actively infected with, or recovered from COVID-19. The repertoires were made available in a free public database intended to serve as a resource for research on the immune response to SARS-CoV-2. Samples were obtained from the ongoing ImmuneRACE study (first 160 participants) and from roughly 1,300 subjects provided by 6 global collaborators. Sample metadata almost always included a de-identified subject ID, COVID-19 status, age in years and sex. HLA class I and class II types, where available, came from metadata supplied by the sample provider rather than from assay-based typing.

Here V drops 4 bases and J drops 4 bases, and the junction holds 8 bases not matched to any gene. The CDR3 has 18 amino acids, counting the end cysteine and phenylalanine. Of the read, only the CDR3 DNA is kept; its 54 bases are in frame from base 1. For CDR1 and CDR2, the germline V gene (reference sequence) lists SEHNR and FQNEAQ. Enrolling through a virtual design, the prospective study's participants ranged in age from roughly 18 to 89 years and lived across roughly 24 United States geographic areas. To assign participants to cohorts, the prospective study relied on clinical history that participants themselves reported in a screening survey and a study questionnaire. ImmuneRACE Cohort 3 recovered participants were defined by two consecutive negative NP/OP PCR tests, healthcare professional clearance, or symptom resolution. Each participant in the prospective study had whole blood, serum and a nasopharyngeal or oropharyngeal swab collected by mobile phlebotomists. Additional blood draws and questionnaires over an approximately 2-month period could optionally be provided by prospective study participants. Before DNA extraction, prospective study blood samples were shipped either frozen or at room temperature.

TCRbeta CDR3 regions were amplified from genomic DNA by means of the immunoSEQ Assay, a bias-controlled multiplex PCR. In the source study's methods: Nucleated cell counts per sample were estimated from amplification of reference gene primers within the assay. To quantify the absolute abundance of each unique TCRbeta CDR3 rearrangement, sequence reads were collapsed and filtered. For each sample, productive Simpson clonality was calculated as the square root of Simpson's diversity index across productive rearrangements. The table was pulled from immuneACCESS by TCRdb, which kept in-frame rearrangements only. Such tables lose some clones; where checked, under half of the loss comes from unresolved V genes, and the rest has no known cause. For V, J and clone size, that table is used; D and trimming come from the DNA. For this sample the table gives fewer than 150,000 clones, of which under 85% were detected only once. The ten largest clones add up to 18% of the sample.

The paper as a whole reports these results and caveats: How much clinical and demographic metadata was included differed by source and by participant, and the metadata was provided uncurated.

The sample consisted of PBMCs or T cells enriched from blood (not recorded which). The clonotype was recovered from a man aged 25 to 45 who had recovered from COVID-19. The rearrangement combines TRBV7-9 with TRBJ2-2; TRBD2 agrees with 14 junctional bases. The CDR3 protein: CASSSTGLAGGRTGELFF. Read as DNA, the sequence is TGTGCCAGCAGCTCCACTGGACTAGCGGGAGGACGCACCGGGGAGCTGTTTTTT. Supplemented by the reference TRBV7-9 and TRBJ2-2 proteins around the CDR3, the complete variable domain is DTGVSQNPRHKITKRGQNVTFRCDPISEHNRLYWYRQTLGQGPEFLTYFQNEAQLEKSRLLSDRFSAERPKGSFSTLEIQRTEQGDSAMYLCASSSTGLAGGRTGELFFGEGSRLTVL.